This TCR beta chain was sequenced in a study of somatic mutations in cytotoxic T cells in rheumatoid arthritis. Study information: Certain T-cell populations stained with V beta antibodies were FACS-sorted to nearly 100% purity, and V beta1+ cells were TCRB-sequenced.

Whole-study findings and limits: Each of about an eighth of the 65 patients had a largest CD8+ clone that made up more than 20% of CD8+ cells. An increase in CD8+ clonality with age was seen in rheumatoid arthritis patients but not in healthy controls.

Germline CDR1 and CDR2: SGHNT and YYREEE (reference sequence). The CDR3 loop spans 13 amino acids. Trimming pared 10 bases from V and 7 bases from J, leaving 20 bases between. Regarding this clone: Its target is not known.

Sequencing was performed with immunoSEQ multiplex PCR; in TCRdb, only in-frame clones are kept and a portion is missing. The sample includes 20,000 to 25,000 clones, just over 85% seen only once; the top ten take under 20%. Isolating CD4+ and CD8+ cells involved positive magnetic bead selection on an AutoMACS. Their purity was then checked by flow cytometry. The chain uses TRBV5-4 and TRBJ2-5, with D possibly being TRBD2 (6 bases). The sequencing input was CD8+ T cells sorted from blood. This TCR was recovered from a woman in her forties or fifties in good health. CDR3 nucleotides: TGTGCCTCCGGGGGAAGCGAGGAGGGGACCCAGTACTTC. Its translation: CASGGSEEGTQYF.